The clone carrying this T cell receptor (beta chain) has at least ten counts. What it binds is unknown. Germline lookup yields CDR1 MDHEN and CDR2 SYDVKM. This CDR3 spans 16 amino acids. V gave up 4 bases and J gave up 3 bases; unmatched junction bases: 8. The entry originates in a study of regulatory T cells in long-lasting Graves disease. Study summary: Patients with new Graves' disease had used antithyroid drugs below 3 months.

Study-wide points: TRBV28 was favored in persistent disease, as were TRBJ1-2 and TRBJ2-5.

Construction of TCR beta libraries relied on iRepertoire HTBI primers and on Arm-PCR targeting CDR3 regions. TCRdb reanalysed the multiplex PCR reads using MiXCR and keeps one entry per CDR3 protein. The table records 200,000 to 250,000 distinct CDR3 sequences, approximately 18% of them present only once. The time point was: newly diagnosed GD, antithyroid drugs for less than 3 months. Researchers made the TCR library from RNA that was extracted from PBMCs. These data were likewise used in another study, on T cells in Graves' hyperthyroidism and ophthalmopathy. That paper adds: HTBI primers were the set used in a first-round RT-PCR of the TCR CDR3. The model's output predicted ophthalmopathy at a median of 6.5 months prior to onset.

The receptor was isolated from a woman aged 30 to 39 with Graves disease. This rearrangement joins TRBV28 to TRBJ1-5; 8 nucleotides match TRBD1. This specimen consisted of peripheral blood mononuclear cells (PBMCs), obtained at new diagnosis, from a patient treated with antithyroid drugs. Here the CDR3 DNA reads TGTGCCAGCAGTTCCCCGAGACAGGGGCCCAATCAGCCCCAGCATTTT. The encoded protein is CASSSPRQGPNQPQHF. The full variable domain, completed using reference TRBV28 and TRBJ1-5, is DVKVTQSSRYLVKRTGEKVFLECVQDMDHENMFWYRQDPGLGLRLIYFSYDVKMKEKGDIPEGYSVSREKKERFSLILESASTNQTSMYLCASSSPRQGPNQPQHFGDGTRLSIL.